The rows below give T cell receptor beta chains drawn from one sample of a study of T cells in Graves' hyperthyroidism and ophthalmopathy. Via MiXCR, TCRdb re-called the multiplex PCR reads, giving one row per CDR3 protein. The table lists under 400,000 distinct CDR3 sequences, about 15% of them singletons. Material for sequencing was blood. These receptors were collected from a woman in her sixties or seventies with Graves' ophthalmopathy. Each CDR3 is given with its conserved first and last residue. D genes are given only for firm matches. Clone size is shown for a subset of rows, as once, few, many or a class of expanded clone.

d_gene | j_gene | v_gene | abundance | CDR3aa | CDR3nt
- | TRBJ2-3 | TRBV7-2 | many | CASSLAGKGADTQYF | TGTGCCAGCAGCTTAGCGGGGAAGGGAGCAGATACGCAGTATTTT
TRBD1 | TRBJ1-4 | TRBV7-8 | few | CASSPWGRGPEKLFF | TGTGCCAGCAGCCCCTGGGGCAGGGGGCCCGAAAAACTGTTTTTT
TRBD2 | TRBJ2-2 | TRBV9 | - | CASDPGLADGELFF | TGTGCCAGCGACCCGGGACTAGCGGACGGGGAGCTGTTTTTT
TRBD2 | TRBJ2-1 | TRBV11-1 | - | CASSLDRGLAGVYNEQFF | TGTGCCAGCAGCCTTGACAGGGGACTAGCGGGGGTATACAATGAGCAGTTCTTC
- | TRBJ2-7 | TRBV3-1 | many | CASSQAPAGRSYEQYF | TGTGCCAGCAGCCAAGCCCCGGCAGGGCGCTCCTACGAGCAGTACTTC
TRBD1 | TRBJ2-7 | TRBV29-1 | few | CSVARQGNEQYF | TGCAGCGTTGCCCGACAGGGCAACGAGCAGTACTTC
- | TRBJ1-5 | TRBV11-2 | many | CASSLEGAVPQHF | TGTGCCAGCAGCTTAGAGGGAGCGGTGCCCCAGCATTTT
- | TRBJ2-2 | TRBV30 | many | CAWSVQTNGELFF | TGTGCCTGGAGTGTACAGACAAACGGGGAGCTGTTTTTT
- | TRBJ1-2 | TRBV3-1 | few | CASSQDRTVYGYTF | TGTGCCAGCAGCCAAGATCGGACCGTCTATGGCTACACCTTC
- | TRBJ2-2 | TRBV4-1 | few | CASSQGGFRSGELFF | TGCGCCAGCAGCCAAGGAGGGTTTAGGTCCGGGGAGCTGTTTTTT
TRBD2 | TRBJ2-3 | TRBV5-1 | few | CASSLAGSGSSTDTQYF | TGCGCCAGCAGCTTGGCGGGTAGCGGGTCCTCCACAGATACGCAGTATTTT
- | TRBJ2-3 | TRBV5-1 | many | CASSLSAADTDTQYF | TGCGCCAGCAGCTTGTCGGCTGCAGACACAGATACGCAGTATTTT
- | TRBJ2-3 | TRBV20-1 | - | CSASKRERPDTQYF | TGCAGTGCTAGTAAACGGGAGAGGCCAGATACGCAGTATTTT
TRBD2 | TRBJ2-7 | TRBV5-5 | many | CASSAPTSGRAYEQYF | TGTGCCAGCAGCGCGCCGACTAGCGGGAGGGCCTACGAGCAGTACTTC
- | TRBJ2-7 | TRBV6-6 | - | CASSYSRTTSDEQYF | TGTGCCAGCAGTTACTCTAGGACAACAAGCGACGAGCAGTACTTC
TRBD1 | TRBJ2-7 | TRBV20-1 | many | CSAIHRGSYEQYF | TGCAGTGCTATCCACAGGGGATCCTACGAGCAGTACTTC
TRBD2 | TRBJ2-7 | TRBV6-1 | many | CASSYAGGSYEQYF | TGTGCCAGCAGTTATGCGGGAGGTAGTTACGAGCAGTACTTC
TRBD1 | TRBJ1-1 | TRBV7-6 | few | CASSPLTGRGTEAFF | TGTGCCAGCAGCCCCTTGACAGGGCGCGGCACTGAAGCTTTCTTT
TRBD1 | TRBJ2-1 | TRBV18 | many | CASSPSSPGQNYNEQFF | TGTGCCAGCTCACCCAGTTCGCCGGGACAGAACTACAATGAGCAGTTCTTC
TRBD1 | TRBJ1-4 | TRBV6-1 | many | CASRLGQGLTEKLFF | TGTGCCAGCAGATTGGGACAGGGGCTGACTGAAAAACTGTTTTTT
- | TRBJ2-7 | TRBV29-1 | few | CSVETNTNEQYF | TGCAGCGTTGAAACGAACACCAACGAGCAGTACTTC
- | TRBJ1-4 | TRBV9 | - | CASSVAPMGEKLFF | TGTGCCAGCAGCGTAGCCCCAATGGGTGAAAAACTGTTTTTT
TRBD2 | TRBJ2-5 | TRBV20-1 | many | CSARPSRPGGQETQYF | TGCAGTGCCCGACCCAGCCGCCCGGGAGGCCAAGAGACCCAGTACTTC
- | TRBJ2-5 | TRBV10-3 | - | CAISESGQGGTETQYF | TGTGCCATCAGTGAGTCAGGGCAGGGGGGAACGGAGACCCAGTACTTC
- | TRBJ2-5 | TRBV29-1 | few | CSVEDAPMGQETQYF | TGCAGCGTTGAAGACGCTCCGATGGGTCAAGAGACCCAGTACTTC
TRBD2 | TRBJ2-3 | TRBV20-1 | many | CSAPPLAGGTDTQYF | TGCAGTGCTCCGCCACTAGCGGGAGGCACAGATACGCAGTATTTT
- | TRBJ2-7 | TRBV27 | many | CATKRLGPPSSYEQYF | TGTGCCACCAAGAGATTGGGACCGCCGAGCTCCTACGAGCAGTACTTC
- | TRBJ1-1 | TRBV29-1 | few | CSVSKSSTEAFF | TGCAGCGTGAGCAAAAGTTCGACTGAAGCTTTCTTT
- | TRBJ1-1 | TRBV6-1 | many | CASSAFGRLMNTEAFF | TGTGCCAGCAGTGCATTCGGTCGGCTAATGAACACTGAAGCTTTCTTT
TRBD1 | TRBJ1-5 | TRBV20-1 | many | CSAPGQGLGQPQHF | TGCAGTGCTCCCGGACAGGGGTTAGGTCAGCCCCAGCATTTT
- | TRBJ2-1 | TRBV20-1 | few | CSARGPLGGNEQFF | TGCAGTGCTAGGGGCCCCTTGGGGGGCAATGAGCAGTTCTTC
- | TRBJ1-2 | TRBV18 | many | CASSLGQPGYTF | TGTGCCAGCTCCCTCGGACAACCGGGCTACACCTTC
TRBD1 | TRBJ2-7 | TRBV5-1 | many | CASRGTGGTYEQYF | TGCGCCAGCCGAGGGACAGGGGGAACCTACGAGCAGTACTTC